This paragraph reports one T cell receptor beta chain. The antigen remains unidentified. The sample comes from a study of T cell responses to AZD1222 COVID-19 vaccine. Findings and limits, study-wide: Only six or seven AZD1222 recipients tested seropositive at baseline. Spike-specific TCR breadth and depth were elevated following two AZD1222 doses. In all cases, repertoires were sampled only after the peak T cell response.

Sequenced by immunoSEQ multiplex PCR; TCRdb stores in-frame clones only, minus some. Counted here are roughly 140,000 clones, approximately 89% occurring once; the ten biggest clones make up about 3.7%. This CDR3 comprises 15 residues. The V end lost 4 bases, the J end lost 5 bases, and 15 bases lay between the germline ends. Germline lookup yields CDR1 LNHDA and CDR2 SQIVND (reference sequence). The sequencing used peripheral blood, collected on day 0 of MenACWY control vaccination. The sequence derives from an adult in good health. The chain combines TRBV19 with TRBJ2-1; a weak D match, TRBD2 (6 bases). The CDR3 nucleotides read TGTGCCAGTAGTAAGAGGGAGGCATGGGACAATGAGCAGTTCTTC. Encoded protein: CASSKREAWDNEQFF.